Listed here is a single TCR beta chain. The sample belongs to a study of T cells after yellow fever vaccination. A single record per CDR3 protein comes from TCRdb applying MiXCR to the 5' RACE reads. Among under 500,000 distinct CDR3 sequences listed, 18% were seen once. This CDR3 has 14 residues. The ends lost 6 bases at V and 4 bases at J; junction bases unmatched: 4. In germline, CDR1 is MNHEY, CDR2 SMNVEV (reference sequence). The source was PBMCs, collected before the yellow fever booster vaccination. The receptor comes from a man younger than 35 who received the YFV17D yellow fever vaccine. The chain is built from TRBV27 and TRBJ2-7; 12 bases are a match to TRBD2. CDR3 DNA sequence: TGTGCCAGCAGGACGGGACTAGCGGGTTACGAGCAGTACTTC. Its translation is CASRTGLAGYEQYF.